This T cell receptor (beta chain) was documented in a study of yellow fever vaccine responses in identical twins (dated by TCRdb to 2017 to 2018). With regard to the full study: Focusing on identical twins, the study followed the T cell clones that responded to the vaccine, and did so with precision. Findings and caveats that apply to the study as a whole: According to the authors, the vaccine-induced T cell response in identical twins seemed to be partly convergent and partly specific to each individual.

Note on this clonotype: No cognate antigen has been identified for it. No much larger clonotype is one base removed from it; base qualities were not supplied.

The CDR3 measures 15 amino acids from cysteine to phenylalanine. Kept here is only the CDR3 DNA, which spans 45 bases and is read in frame from base 1. V is reduced by 2 bases and J by 4 bases, leaving a spacing of 13 bases between them. CDR1 and CDR2 (LGHNA, YNFKEQ) derive from the germline V gene. Library creation used RT-PCR. TCRdb records Illumina HiSeq 2500 as the sequencer. The raw public data were reprocessed by TCRdb itself: fastp quality trimming at Q25, MiXCR clonotype calling, in-frame beta chains only. Rows merge per CDR3 protein into single entries with the most common DNA and genes. The table for this sample lists about 18,000 distinct CDR3 sequences; approximately 60% of them were counted only once. More than 7% of the sample is taken by the ten largest.

This TCR was sampled from a woman between 18 and 29 years old who received the yellow fever vaccine. Donor details come from another sample of the same person, matched by shared clones. The sequencing used T cells from blood (PBMCs), unsorted or a sorted subset (not recorded which), collected before or after yellow fever vaccination (not recorded which). The chain joins TRBV4-2 to TRBJ2-3, with TRBD2 as a weak D call on 5 bases. CDR3 reads: CASSQLGYGADTQYF. Read as DNA, the sequence is TGTGCCAGCAGCCAATTAGGCTACGGGGCAGATACGCAGTATTTT.